This TCR beta chain appears in the sequencing data of a study of T cells after posttransplantation cyclophosphamide. Worth noting for this clone: Its cognate antigen is unknown.

Whole-study findings and limits: Recipient CMV seropositivity and CMV reactivation strongly tracked TRB clonality.

The CDR3 totals 15 residues. V dropped 2 bases and J dropped 0 bases, with 5 bases sitting between them. Germline values: CDR1 MNHEY, CDR2 SMNVEV (reference sequence). Sequencing was performed with immunoSEQ multiplex PCR; in TCRdb, only in-frame clones are kept and a portion is missing. The sample includes 20,000 to 30,000 clones, about 83% of them seen just once. This chain links TRBV27 with TRBJ1-6, with D perhaps TRBD1 (5 bases). The clonotype originates from a woman aged 55-69 years with a blood cancer, CMV-positive, and with a related stem cell donor. Material: PBMCs. For the CDR3, the DNA is TGTGCCAGCAGTTTAACAGGCTCCTATAATTCACCCCTCCACTTT. This gives the protein CASSLTGSYNSPLHF.